The 5 T cell receptor beta chains below were found in one sample sequenced in a study of shared clonotypes between healthy human individuals. Naive CD8 populations comprised CD45RO-negative cells positively selected for CCR7, excluding terminally differentiated effector memory CD45RA+ cells. The data were produced by immunoSEQ multiplex PCR, yet TCRdb's version contains in-frame clones alone and is incomplete. The repertoire consists of some 740,000 clones, with 85% to 95% occurring once and the leading ten covering less than 25%. Input material: naive CD8+ T cells sorted from blood. These receptors were taken from a man between 25 and 39 years old in good health.

In its sample, this clone was seen a few times. The V call is TRBV9, the J call TRBJ2-7; D could derive from TRBD1 or TRBD2 (5 bases each). The germline V and J ends were trimmed by 2 bases and 5 bases, with 11 bases remaining between them. CDR1 is SGDLS and CDR2 is YYNGEE in the germline V gene. The CDR3 runs to 13 residues. The CDR3 bases are TGTGCCAGCAGCGTCGGGGCAGTCGACGAGCAGTACTTC. This sequence encodes CASSVGAVDEQYF.

The chain recombines TRBV5-1 with TRBJ1-3, with 7 bases aligning to TRBD1. From germline, CDR1 is SGHRS and CDR2 YFSETQ. The CDR3 sequence is 16 residues long. The J segment lost 0 bases and the V segment lost 1 base, leaving 4 bases of the junction unmatched. CDR3 nucleotide sequence: TGCGCCAGCAGCTTGTGGGGACAGAGCTCTGGAAACACCATATATTTT. This encodes CASSLWGQSSGNTIYF.

The chain recombines TRBV7-2 with TRBJ1-2; the D is unclear. There are 12 residues in the CDR3. V was clipped by 3 bases and J by 9 bases, with 11 bases between them. Germline lookup yields CDR1 SGHTA and CDR2 FQGNSA. The DNA of the CDR3 is TGTGCCAGCAGCTTTTTAGAGGCGCGCTACACCTTC. Protein sequence: CASSFLEARYTF.

CDR3 nucleotides: TGTGCCAGCAGCGTATATGACACTCTGGGGGAGACCCAGTACTTC. Its translation is CASSVYDTLGETQYF. This chain uses TRBV9 with TRBJ2-5, with unresolved D. The germline V and J ends were trimmed by 1 base and 5 bases, with 15 bases remaining between them. Germline V gives CDR1 SGDLS, CDR2 YYNGEE. This CDR3 is 15 amino acids long.

CDR3 sequence reads: CASSLRGRAQFF. The CDR3 DNA follows: TGTGCCAGCAGTTTACGGGGAAGGGCGCAGTTCTTC. The genes are TRBV27 and TRBJ2-1; perhaps TRBD2 as D (5 bases). Trimming pared 2 bases from V and 12 bases from J, leaving 11 bases between. This CDR3 contains 12 residues. From germline, CDR1 is MNHEY and CDR2 SMNVEV (reference sequence).